The 31 T cell receptor beta chains listed next were all sequenced from one sample in a study of T cell changes during pregnancy in multiple sclerosis. Using immunoSEQ multiplex PCR, the repertoire was profiled, and TCRdb retains in-frame clones only, with some absent. The table lists about 31,000 clones, about 88% of them singletons. Here the sequenced sample was CD8+ T cells from peripheral blood mononuclear cells, taken in the second trimester of pregnancy. These receptors were obtained from a female donor with multiple sclerosis, enrolled in a pregnancy study.

This rearrangement joins TRBV2 to TRBJ2-1; 9 bases agree with TRBD2. The CDR3 runs to 14 residues. The V gene's germline CDR1 is SNHLY and CDR2 FYNNEI. Germline trimming cut 7 bases from V and 4 bases from J; bases unmatched to any gene: 5. CDR3 sequence (DNA): TGTGCCAGCATATTGACTAGCGGATACAATGAGCAGTTCTTC. Encoded protein: CASILTSGYNEQFF. The whole variable domain, remainder taken from reference TRBV2 and TRBJ2-1, is EPEVTQTPSHQVTQMGQEVILRCVPISNHLYFYWYRQILGQKVEFLVSFYNNEISEKSEIFDDQFSVERPDGSNFTLKIRSTKLEDSAMYFCASILTSGYNEQFFGPGTRLTVL.

Ten or more counts support this clone. The V and J genes are TRBV6-4 and TRBJ2-3, with 8 bases lining up with TRBD2. The CDR3 length is 14 residues. Germline trimming cut 6 bases from V and 1 base from J; bases unmatched to any gene: 3. The germline CDR1 and CDR2 sequences are MRHNA and SNTAGT. DNA for the CDR3: TGTGCCAGCAGCCCAGCGGGAGGCACAGATACGCAGTATTTT. It is translated as CASSPAGGTDTQYF.

This chain uses TRBV19 with TRBJ2-7; maybe TRBD1 (6 bases). The CDR3 totals 14 residues. Looked up from germline, CDR1 is LNHDA and CDR2 is SQIVND (reference sequence). V was clipped by 0 bases and J by 3 bases, with 9 bases between them. The CDR3 coding sequence is TGTGCCAGTAGTATAGATCCAGGGGTCTACGAGCAGTACTTC. It codes for CASSIDPGVYEQYF.

The V call is TRBV28, the J call TRBJ2-1, with D possibly being TRBD2 (5 bases). Trimming removed 6 bases at V and 2 bases at J, with 17 bases between. The CDR3 consists of 16 residues. Germline CDR1 is MDHEN and CDR2 is SYDVKM. CDR3 residues: CASRPALGETYNEQFF. In DNA form, the CDR3 reads TGTGCCAGCAGGCCCGCACTAGGAGAGACCTACAATGAGCAGTTCTTC.

V is TRBV6-5 and J is TRBJ1-6; D perhaps matches TRBD1 (5 bases). Germline assignment: CDR1 MNHEY and CDR2 SVGAGI. Trimming removed 0 bases from V and 4 bases from J, with 10 bases in between. CDR3 size: 16 residues. The CDR3 loop reads CASSYSGGGYNSPLHF. The DNA of the CDR3 is TGTGCCAGCAGTTACTCGGGGGGGGGTTATAATTCACCCCTCCACTTT.

The chain is built from TRBV6-5 and TRBJ2-1, with 9 nucleotides matching TRBD1. There are 13 residues in the CDR3. J lost 7 bases, V lost 9 bases, and 7 bases had no gene match. Looked up from germline, CDR1 is MNHEY and CDR2 is SVGAGI. The CDR3 spells CASAYRGRNEQFF. The CDR3 DNA reads as TGTGCCAGTGCTTACAGGGGGCGGAATGAGCAGTTCTTC.

This rearrangement joins TRBV18 to TRBJ2-1; 12 bases are shared with TRBD2. CDR3 length: 15 amino acids. V shed 6 bases, J shed 4 bases, and the junction held 4 bases outside the gene matches. Per the germline V gene, CDR1 is KGHSH and CDR2 is LQKENI. In nucleotides, the CDR3 is TGTGCCAGCTCGCTAGCGGGAGGGTTATACAATGAGCAGTTCTTC. This translates into CASSLAGGLYNEQFF.

The chain links TRBV5-4 to TRBJ2-2; 9 bases line up with TRBD2. Trimming took 0 bases from V and 4 from J; bases not matched to a gene: 4. CDR3 length equals 16 residues. The germline CDR1 and CDR2 sequences are SGHNT and YYREEE (reference sequence). The CDR3 nucleotides are TGTGCCAGCAGCTTGGCTGGACTAGCGAGCACCGGGGAGCTGTTTTTT. This gives the protein CASSLAGLASTGELFF.

The chain recombines TRBV27 with TRBJ2-4; tentative D call: TRBD2 (6 bases). V was clipped by 5 bases and J by 14 bases, with 16 bases between them. Looked up from germline, CDR1 is MNHEY and CDR2 is SMNVEV (reference sequence). The CDR3 extends over 12 amino acids. CDR3 amino acids: CASSPLEGQEYF. The CDR3 DNA follows: TGTGCCAGCAGTCCCCTGGAGGGGCAGGAGTACTTC.

This chain links TRBV2 with TRBJ2-3, with 9 bases lining up with TRBD1. CDR1 SNHLY and CDR2 FYNNEI come from the germline V gene. V was pared by 3 bases and J by 0 bases, with 4 bases of the junction left unmatched. The CDR3 spans 16 residues. CDR3 nucleotides: TGTGCCAGCAGTGAGGGACAGGGCTACAGCACAGATACGCAGTATTTT. Amino acids: CASSEGQGYSTDTQYF.

The chain links TRBV10-2 to TRBJ2-3, with a tentative D call TRBD2 (7 bases). Germline values: CDR1 WSHSY, CDR2 SAAADI. The V and J ends lost 7 bases and 3 bases respectively, with 14 bases between them. The CDR3 sequence is 14 residues long. CDR3 in DNA: TGCGCCAGCAAGGGGGGGCGACGGACAGATACGCAGTATTTT. Translating it yields CASKGGRRTDTQYF.

The V call is TRBV4-3, the J call TRBJ1-4, with D perhaps TRBD1 (5 bases). Trimming took 3 bases from V and 10 from J, leaving 18 bases between them. The CDR3 is 15 amino acids. The germline V gene has CDR1 LGHNA and CDR2 YSLEER. The CDR3 nucleotides read TGCGCCAGCAGCCATACATCCGATTTGGGGGGAAAACTGTTTTTT. Its translation: CASSHTSDLGGKLFF.

The chain joins TRBV5-1 to TRBJ1-1; D is perhaps TRBD1 (6 bases). V gave up 4 bases and J gave up 5 bases, with 15 bases separating them. There are 14 residues in the CDR3. Germline assignment: CDR1 SGHRS and CDR2 YFSETQ. The CDR3 DNA reads TGCGCCAGCAGCCCAGAGGGGGTTTGGACTGAAGCTTTCTTT. Protein: CASSPEGVWTEAFF.

The chain couples TRBV28 to TRBJ2-7, with 11 nucleotides matching TRBD2. The CDR3 runs 14 residues. The germline V gene has CDR1 MDHEN and CDR2 SYDVKM. V shed 6 bases, J shed 2 bases, and the junction held 3 bases outside the gene matches. The CDR3 DNA sequence: TGTGCCAGCAGACGTAGCGGGAGGGCCTACGAGCAGTACTTC. It encodes CASRRSGRAYEQYF.

The chain employs TRBV27 and TRBJ2-7, with TRBD1 identical over 9 bases. The germline V gene has CDR1 MNHEY and CDR2 SMNVEV (reference sequence). The CDR3 loop spans 14 amino acids. V lost 5 bases and J lost 2; bases outside the gene matches: 4. CDR3 loop: CASSHGTGTYEQYF. CDR3 coding DNA: TGTGCCAGCAGTCATGGGACAGGGACCTACGAGCAGTACTTC.

This chain links TRBV23-1 with TRBJ1-5; TRBD1 agrees at 10 bases. TRBV23-1 is placed among ORFs of uncertain function. V shed 10 bases and J 8 bases; nucleotides not matched to a gene: 11. The CDR3 has 14 amino acids. CDR3 nucleotide sequence: TGCGCCACCCCCGGGGGACAGGGGAGGGAGCCCCAGCATTTT. It yields the protein CATPGGQGREPQHF.

The table lists this clone with a few counts. The J gene is TRBJ1-2, the V gene TRBV10-3; TRBD1 aligns across 7 bases. The V segment lost 0 bases and the J segment 3 bases; nucleotides outside the gene matches: 7. Germline V gives CDR1 ENHRY, CDR2 SYGVKD. CDR3 size: 16 residues. The CDR3 DNA reads as TGTGCCATCAGTGAGTCCGGTCAGGGGGGTGACTATGGCTACACCTTC. Its translation is CAISESGQGGDYGYTF.

The chain uses TRBV15 and TRBJ1-3; 9 bases line up with TRBD1. J was trimmed by 4 bases and V by 5 bases; bases with no gene match: 6. The CDR3 has 15 amino acids. Germline loops: CDR1 LNHNV, CDR2 YYDKDF (reference sequence). In DNA, the CDR3 is TGTGCCACCAGCGTCTGGACAGGGGCAGGAAACACCATATATTTT. This encodes CATSVWTGAGNTIYF.

The chain couples TRBV4-2 to TRBJ2-1, with D uncertain. Germline CDR1 and CDR2: LGHNA and YNFKEQ. The V end lost 2 bases, the J end lost 8 bases, and 7 bases lay between the germline ends. CDR3 size: 12 residues. CDR3 bases: TGTGCCAGCAGCCAACCTGAGGATGAGCAGTTCTTC. Translation: CASSQPEDEQFF.

This chain connects TRBV11-2 to TRBJ2-7; D is ambiguous. Germline CDR1 SGHAT, CDR2 FQNNGV. The CDR3 contains 13 residues. V lost 5 bases and J 4 bases, leaving 12 bases between the germline ends. CDR3 in amino acids: CASSPYTAYEQYF. Here the CDR3 DNA reads TGTGCCAGCAGCCCCTATACCGCGTACGAGCAGTACTTC.

The rearrangement joins TRBV4-1 to TRBJ1-1; D perhaps matches TRBD1 (6 bases). The V end lost 2 bases, the J end lost 0 bases, and 13 bases lay between the germline ends. This CDR3 has 16 residues. The germline gives CDR1 MGHRA, CDR2 YSYEKL. The CDR3 protein is CASSQTVTGMNTEAFF. For the CDR3, the DNA is TGCGCCAGCAGCCAAACAGTGACAGGTATGAACACTGAAGCTTTCTTT.

This clone was seen only a few times. The rearrangement uses TRBV11-2 and TRBJ2-2, with a possible D match to TRBD1 (7 bases). The germline V gene has CDR1 SGHAT and CDR2 FQNNGV. The CDR3 extends over 16 amino acids. Trimming removed 5 bases at V and 0 bases at J, with 13 bases between. In DNA, the CDR3 is TGTGCCAGCAGCGCGCGGGACAGCCCGAACACCGGGGAGCTGTTTTTT. Its translation: CASSARDSPNTGELFF.

V gene TRBV2 combines with J gene TRBJ1-2; 12 bases fit TRBD1. The CDR3 sequence is 17 residues long. Germline assignment: CDR1 SNHLY and CDR2 FYNNEI. V lost 8 bases and J lost 2; bases outside the gene matches: 12. In DNA, the CDR3 is TGTGCCAGCTCCAACCCCGGGACAGGGGGCTCGAACTATGGCTACACCTTC. Encoded protein: CASSNPGTGGSNYGYTF.

The chain uses TRBV9 and TRBJ2-7; D remains unclear. Germline V gives CDR1 SGDLS, CDR2 YYNGEE. V shed 3 bases and J shed 2 bases, with 15 bases lying between them. CDR3 size: 15 residues. The chain's CDR3 is CASSGSPAGAYEQYF. The CDR3 DNA follows: TGTGCCAGCAGCGGCAGCCCAGCAGGTGCCTACGAGCAGTACTTC.

V and J are TRBV7-9 and TRBJ2-5; TRBD1 aligns across 8 bases. Germline CDR1 reads SEHNR; CDR2 reads FQNEAQ (reference sequence). V lost 0 bases to trimming and J lost 0 bases; unmatched junction nucleotides: 9. The CDR3 length is 18 residues. CDR3 sequence reads: CASSLAAVRQGYQETQYF. The CDR3 DNA follows: TGTGCCAGCAGCTTAGCGGCCGTGAGACAGGGGTACCAAGAGACCCAGTACTTC.

This chain connects TRBV7-2 to TRBJ2-3, with D maybe TRBD2 (5 bases). Looked up from germline, CDR1 is SGHTA and CDR2 is FQGNSA. Deletions cut 1 base from V and 4 bases from J, with 15 bases between. The CDR3 length is 16 residues. CDR3 residues: CASSLDEGFSADTQYF. The CDR3 DNA is TGTGCCAGCAGCTTAGATGAGGGATTTAGCGCAGATACGCAGTATTTT.

The chain recombines TRBV19 with TRBJ2-7, with 7 positions matching TRBD1. Germline CDR1 reads LNHDA; CDR2 reads SQIVND (reference sequence). This CDR3 has 15 amino acids. V shed 3 bases, J shed 5 bases, and the junction held 10 bases outside the gene matches. In DNA form, the CDR3 reads TGTGCCAGTAGTATTTCTGTGACAGGGAGCGACGAGCAGTACTTC. Translating gives CASSISVTGSDEQYF.

The gene calls are TRBV11-2 and TRBJ2-5; 12 nucleotides align to TRBD2. V was pared by 3 bases and J by 4 bases, with 3 bases of the junction left unmatched. The germline V gene has CDR1 SGHAT and CDR2 FQNNGV. CDR3 size: 15 residues. CDR3 loop: CASSFALAGGETQYF. The CDR3 region has the DNA TGTGCCAGCAGCTTCGCACTAGCGGGAGGAGAGACCCAGTACTTC.

The V and J genes are TRBV5-1 and TRBJ2-7; D may be TRBD2 (5 bases). This CDR3 has 15 residues. Trimming took 2 bases from V and 1 from J, leaving 13 bases between them. The germline gives CDR1 SGHRS, CDR2 YFSETQ. The CDR3 nucleotides are TGCGCCAGCAGCTTCGGACTTTCGGAGTCCTACGAGCAGTACTTC. Translated: CASSFGLSESYEQYF.

This chain joins TRBV29-1 and TRBJ2-7; 12 bases align to TRBD2. Looked up from germline, CDR1 is SQVTM and CDR2 is ANQGSEA. The CDR3 sequence is 16 residues long. J was trimmed by 0 bases and V by 4 bases; bases with no gene match: 7. The CDR3: CSVGGLAGTYSYEQYF. CDR3 bases: TGCAGCGTTGGAGGACTAGCGGGAACTTACTCCTACGAGCAGTACTTC.

V is TRBV4-2 and J is TRBJ1-1, with a weak D call TRBD1 (5 bases). The germline V gene encodes CDR1 LGHNA and CDR2 YNFKEQ. The germline V and J ends were trimmed by 1 base and 0 bases, with 18 bases remaining between them. The CDR3 has 18 amino acids. The CDR3 DNA reads as TGTGCCAGCAGCCAAGCAGGGTTTAACGGGCTTGTGAACACTGAAGCTTTCTTT. Its protein product is CASSQAGFNGLVNTEAFF.